This T cell receptor beta chain originates from a study of blood T cell repertoires in COVID-19. Study-wide background: Acute and convalescent COVID-19 specimens originated in the United States, Italy and Spain. Sample material is recorded as cDNA or gDNA derived from T cells, B-cell-depleted T cells, or PBMCs.

Study processing details: Reference gene primer amplification in the assay estimated nucleated cell counts. Using immunoSEQ multiplex PCR, the repertoire was profiled, and TCRdb retains in-frame clones only, with some absent. V and J calls and clone size are given by that table; D and trimming were obtained from the DNA. The table shows about 110,000 clones, with more than 75% occurring only once. Per germline, CDR1 KGHDR and CDR2 SFDVKD. The CDR3 spans 14 residues. J gave up 4 bases and V 9 bases, and 10 bases lay outside the gene matches. The V and J genes are TRBV24-1 and TRBJ2-7; 8 bases agree with TRBD2. This clonotype was obtained from a woman in her forties or fifties with acute or convalescent COVID-19. Specimen: peripheral blood. The CDR3 region has the DNA TGTGCCACCGCCTCCGGGGGGGGCGGGTACGAGCAGTACTTC. Residues: CATASGGGGYEQYF.